This T cell receptor (beta chain) was sequenced in a study of CD8 T cells in ankylosing spondylitis. Broader study findings: Roughly eight highly homologous variants made up a TCR beta motif that seemed to typify ankylosing spondylitis blood.

Library preparation for TCR beta used quantitative 5'-RACE with molecular barcodes. TCRdb itself ran the 5' RACE reads through MiXCR, one entry per CDR3 protein. Of around 340,000 distinct CDR3 sequences detected, roughly 14% appear once; the ten largest clones hold 0.95% to 1.4%. Germline V gives CDR1 SGHRS, CDR2 YFSETQ. This CDR3 spans 16 amino acids. Deletions cut 0 bases from V and 6 bases from J, with 18 bases between. This clonotype came up a few times. What it binds is unknown. This receptor was taken from a male donor with ankylosing spondylitis or in good health (not recorded which). The chain joins TRBV5-1 to TRBJ1-2; the D gene is possibly TRBD1 (5 bases). Sequencing was performed on blood, either unsorted or a sorted T cell fraction (not recorded which). The CDR3 coding sequence is TGCGCCAGCAGCTTGGAGGGGCGGGAAATGCTCCATGGCTACACCTTC. Protein: CASSLEGREMLHGYTF. Full variable domain (missing parts from reference TRBV5-1 and TRBJ1-2): KAGVTQTPRYLIKTRGQQVTLSCSPISGHRSVSWYQQTPGQGLQFLFEYFSETQRNKGNFPGRFSGRQFSNSRSEMNVSTLELGDSALYLCASSLEGREMLHGYTFGSGTRLTVV.